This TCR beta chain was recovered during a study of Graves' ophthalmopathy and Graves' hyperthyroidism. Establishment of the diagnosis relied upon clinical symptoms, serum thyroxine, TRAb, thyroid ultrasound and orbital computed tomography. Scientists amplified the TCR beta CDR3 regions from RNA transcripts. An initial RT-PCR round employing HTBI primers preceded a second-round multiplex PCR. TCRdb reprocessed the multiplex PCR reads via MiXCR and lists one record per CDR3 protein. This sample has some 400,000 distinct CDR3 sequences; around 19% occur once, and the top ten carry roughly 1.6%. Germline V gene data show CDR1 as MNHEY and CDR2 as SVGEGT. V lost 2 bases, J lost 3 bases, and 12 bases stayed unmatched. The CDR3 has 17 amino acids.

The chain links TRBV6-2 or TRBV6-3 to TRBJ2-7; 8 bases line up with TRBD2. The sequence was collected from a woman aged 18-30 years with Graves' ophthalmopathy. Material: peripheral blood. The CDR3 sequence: CASSYRFGRTSNYEQYF. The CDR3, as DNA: TGTGCCAGCAGTTACCGGTTCGGGAGGACTAGCAACTACGAGCAGTACTTC.